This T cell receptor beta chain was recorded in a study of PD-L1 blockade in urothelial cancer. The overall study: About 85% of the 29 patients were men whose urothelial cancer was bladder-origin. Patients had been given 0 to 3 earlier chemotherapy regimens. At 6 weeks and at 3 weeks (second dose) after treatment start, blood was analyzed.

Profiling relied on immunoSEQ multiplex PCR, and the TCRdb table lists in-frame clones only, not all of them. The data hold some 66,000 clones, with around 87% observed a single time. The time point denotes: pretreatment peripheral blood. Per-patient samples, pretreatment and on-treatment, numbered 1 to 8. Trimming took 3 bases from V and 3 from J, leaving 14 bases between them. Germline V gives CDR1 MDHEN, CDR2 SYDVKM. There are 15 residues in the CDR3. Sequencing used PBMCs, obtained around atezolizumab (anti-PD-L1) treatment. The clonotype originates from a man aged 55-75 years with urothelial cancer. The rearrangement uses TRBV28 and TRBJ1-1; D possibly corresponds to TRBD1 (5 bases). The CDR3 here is CASSLQGGWDTEAFF. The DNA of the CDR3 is TGTGCCAGCAGTTTGCAGGGAGGTTGGGACACTGAAGCTTTCTTT.